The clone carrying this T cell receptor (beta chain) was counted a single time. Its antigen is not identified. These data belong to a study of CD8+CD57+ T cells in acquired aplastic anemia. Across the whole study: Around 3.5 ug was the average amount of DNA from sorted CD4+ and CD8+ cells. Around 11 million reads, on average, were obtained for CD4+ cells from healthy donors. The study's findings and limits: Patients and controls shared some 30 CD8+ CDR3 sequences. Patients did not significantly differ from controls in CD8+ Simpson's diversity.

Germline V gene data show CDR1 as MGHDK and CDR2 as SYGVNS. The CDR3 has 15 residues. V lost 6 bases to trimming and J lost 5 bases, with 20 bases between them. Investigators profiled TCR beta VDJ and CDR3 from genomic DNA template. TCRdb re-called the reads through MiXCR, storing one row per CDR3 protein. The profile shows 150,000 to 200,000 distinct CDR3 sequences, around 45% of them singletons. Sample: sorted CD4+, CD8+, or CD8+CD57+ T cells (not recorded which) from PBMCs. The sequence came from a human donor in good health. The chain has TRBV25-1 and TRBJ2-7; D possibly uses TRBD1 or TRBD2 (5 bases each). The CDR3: CASSQAPGTWDEQYF. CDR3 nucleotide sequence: TGTGCCAGCAGCCAAGCCCCCGGGACGTGGGACGAGCAGTACTTC.